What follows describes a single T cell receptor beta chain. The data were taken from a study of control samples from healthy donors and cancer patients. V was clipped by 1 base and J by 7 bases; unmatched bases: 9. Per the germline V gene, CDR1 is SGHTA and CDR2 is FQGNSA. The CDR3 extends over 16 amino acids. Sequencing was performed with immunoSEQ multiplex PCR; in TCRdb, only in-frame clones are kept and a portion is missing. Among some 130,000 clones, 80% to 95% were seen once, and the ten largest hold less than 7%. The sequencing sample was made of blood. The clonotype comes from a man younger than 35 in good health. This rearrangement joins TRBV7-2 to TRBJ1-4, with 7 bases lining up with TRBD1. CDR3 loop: CASSLVLPQGGEKLFF. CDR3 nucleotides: TGTGCCAGCAGCTTAGTTTTACCGCAGGGGGGTGAAAAACTGTTTTTT.